The present entry profiles one TCR beta chain with its context. Its antigen remains unidentified. No base qualities exist here, and no much larger clone lies one base off it. The CDR3 regions of human TCRbeta chains were analyzed by immunosequencing. The original pipeline was this. Repertoire TCRs were matched against a reference library of SARS-CoV-2-specific TCRs generated with the MIRA antigen-specificity platform. Breadth was defined as the fraction of unique TCRs that were SARS-CoV-2-associated, and depth was defined as the fraction of total T cells that were SARS-CoV-2-associated. Using the MIRA data, every spike-specific TCR was mapped to the spike region that the TCR reacted to and assigned to either a CD4 or a CD8 class. Log10-transformed breadth and depth values were compared by one-way ANOVA with Sidak's multiple comparisons tests. In TCRdb, the immuneACCESS table is reduced to in-frame sequences with V and J assigned. These tables do not hold every clone; where another copy was compared, an unresolved V gene accounts for under half, and the others remain unexplained. V and J calls and clone size are given by that table; D and trimming were obtained from the DNA. Across this sample there are under 200,000 clones, with more than 75% seen only once. In total, the top ten clones hold 25% to 30% of the sample.

The data are from a study of T cell responses to AZD1222 COVID-19 vaccine (dated by TCRdb to the early 2020s). Regarding the research as a whole: A total of around 240 trial participants underwent TCR sequencing, of whom around 200 received two doses of AZD1222 and approximately 25 received two doses of the MenACWY control vaccine. Trial participants were enrolled into age subgroups of 18-55, 56-69 and 70-plus years, which contained about 150, 27 and 61 TCR-sequenced participants, respectively. Here is what the overall study found, with its caveats: Conclusions about previously exposed vaccinees are limited, since just a handful of AZD1222 recipients were seropositive for SARS-CoV-2 at baseline. After two AZD1222 doses, spike-specific TCR breadth and depth were significantly higher than at day 0 and than in MenACWY recipients. The 56-69-year group was small, and its depth increase did not reach significance, likely because of low power. The vaccine-associated CD4 TCRs covered the entire spike protein, and the dominant responses fell in regions 160-218 and 743-854. Participants were mostly white British and included more females than males, and it was suggested by the authors that clonal diversity may have been underestimated. Because no samples from the day 14 peak response were available, repertoires could be characterized only after the peak T cell response. Epitopes outside the regions mutated in the B.1.351 and B.1.1.7 variants were reportedly recognized by nearly half of the unique spike-specific TCRs.

The sample's time point label, in plain terms: about 28 days (+/-7) after the second vaccine dose. Because spike-specific TCR depth and breadth did not differ between the two schedules, AZD1222 recipients who got a second dose at roughly 4 weeks were pooled with those who got a second dose at roughly 12 weeks. Vaccinee samples came from UK trials COV001 and COV002, including a single-blind randomized controlled phase 2/3 trial of AZD1222 (ChAdOx1 nCoV-19) in healthy adults. Trial participant PBMC samples were collected at day 0 and day 28 after the second dose for TCRbeta chain sequencing. The CDR3 covers 16 residues, taking in both the cysteine and the phenylalanine. Only the CDR3 region is kept as DNA, spanning 48 bases read in frame from base 1. Trimming at the junction amounts to 3 bases on V and 1 base on J, and the germline ends lie 12 bases apart. CDR1 KGHSH and CDR2 LQKENI were looked up in the germline V gene.

This receptor chain uses TRBV18 and TRBJ2-2; matching of 6 bases hints at TRBD1 as the D gene. The sequenced sample was peripheral blood, obtained 28 days after the second AZD1222 dose. This TCR came from an adult who received the AZD1222 COVID-19 vaccine. CDR3 loop: CASSPFSQGNTGELFF. The nucleotide sequence reads TGTGCCAGCTCACCCTTCTCACAGGGGAACACCGGGGAGCTGTTTTTT.